The clone carrying this T cell receptor (beta chain) came up many times. This sample is part of a study of PD-L1 blockade in urothelial cancer. Time point in this sample: pretreatment peripheral blood. The method was immunoSEQ multiplex PCR; TCRdb's version includes in-frame clones alone and lacks a portion of them. Here the sample spans about 50,000 clones, 80% to 90% being singletons. This TCR was sampled from a man aged 65-85 years with urothelial cancer. This specimen consisted of PBMCs, obtained around atezolizumab (anti-PD-L1) treatment.

CDR3 DNA sequence: TGTGCCAGCAGTCCCCCAGGGGGCTGGCGGCACTACGAGCAGTACTTC. The encoded protein is CASSPPGGWRHYEQYF. The rearrangement joins TRBV28 to TRBJ2-7; 8 bases fit TRBD1. From germline, CDR1 is MDHEN and CDR2 SYDVKM. Germline trimming cut 5 bases from V and 3 bases from J; bases unmatched to any gene: 12. The CDR3 contains 16 residues.